This T cell receptor beta chain appears in the sequencing data of a study of blood T cell repertoires in COVID-19. How the authors handled the data: Counts of nucleated cells, estimated from reference gene primer amplification, were obtained. Assay used: immunoSEQ multiplex PCR; TCRdb lists only in-frame clones, some missing. The V and J calls and clone size come from that table; D and trimming were worked out from the DNA. In the table there are under 300,000 clones, roughly 90% of which are singletons. Germline assignment: CDR1 LNHDA and CDR2 SQIVND (reference sequence). V gave up 1 base and J gave up 8 bases, with 14 bases separating them. The CDR3 contains 14 residues.

This TCR came from a man aged 55 to 70 with acute or convalescent COVID-19. V usage is TRBV19 and J usage is TRBJ1-2; D uncertain. The sample consisted of peripheral blood. The CDR3 DNA reads as TGTGCCAGTAGTATAGGAAGCGGGCGCGGAGGCTACACCTTC. Protein sequence: CASSIGSGRGGYTF.